Listed below are T cell receptor beta chains from one sample, sequenced in a study of cytomegalovirus exposure and HLA in healthy donors. Here immunoSEQ multiplex PCR was the method, and the copy in TCRdb shows in-frame clones only, minus some. The sample contains around 150,000 clones, 84% of which appear only once. What was sequenced was PBMCs. These receptors were taken from a man aged 18 to 35 in good health and CMV-seronegative. The CDR3 runs from the conserved cysteine through the conserved F or W. The D gene is left open where the match is weak.

length	D	J	V	CDR3
17	TRBD1	TRBJ2-7	TRBV28	CASSFDTLSGQDYEQYF
14	-	TRBJ2-3	TRBV5-1	CASSPGQRTDTQYF
15	-	TRBJ2-1	TRBV19	CASSIGLSPYNEQFF
16	-	TRBJ1-3	TRBV9	CASSVRWGGSGNTIYF
15	TRBD2	TRBJ2-3	TRBV7-9	CASSPSGSPSSTQYF
20	TRBD2	TRBJ2-1	TRBV5-5	CASSLVGLAGELSSYNEQFF
11	-	TRBJ2-3	TRBV18	CASSPADTQYF
17	TRBD2	TRBJ2-3	TRBV7-6	CASSQPGLAGVTDTQYF
14	-	TRBJ2-7	TRBV7-9	CASSLETTGREQYF
15	-	TRBJ1-5	TRBV5-1	CASSTTGTPNQPQHF